Shown below are 6 T cell receptor beta chains from a single sample sequenced in a study of blood T cell repertoires in COVID-19. TCRdb's copy holds only in-frame clones and misses some; the assay was immunoSEQ multiplex PCR. The sample includes about 67,000 clones, about 86% of them seen just once. The specimen sequenced was peripheral blood. These receptors came from a man aged 45 to 65 with active COVID-19.

Only one count was recorded for this clone. V gene TRBV7-2 combines with J gene TRBJ1-3; D uncertain. Germline CDR1 is SGHTA and CDR2 is FQGNSA. V lost 5 bases, J lost 3 bases, and 11 bases lay in between. This CDR3 is built from 14 residues. The CDR3 here is CASSPTGFGNTIYF. CDR3 DNA: TGTGCCAGCAGCCCCACCGGGTTTGGAAACACCATATATTTT.

The chain has TRBV3-1 (or the pseudogene TRBV3-2) and TRBJ2-7; weak D call: TRBD2 (6 bases). The CDR3 loop spans 11 amino acids. V lost 6 bases to trimming and J lost 6 bases, with 9 bases between them. Germline V gives CDR1 LGHDT, CDR2 YNNKEL (reference sequence). In DNA, the CDR3 is TGTGCCAGCAGTCAGGAGGGCGAGCAGTACTTC. Translation: CASSQEGEQYF.

The chain combines TRBV18 with TRBJ2-3; the match to TRBD2 covers 9 bases. CDR1 is KGHSH, CDR2 LQKENI, per germline. V dropped 4 bases and J dropped 11; count of bases not matched to a gene: 10. The CDR3 is 14 amino acids. The CDR3 loop is CASSLLVAGAEQYF. The CDR3 DNA reads TGTGCCAGCTCACTCCTTGTAGCGGGAGCCGAGCAGTATTTT.

DNA for the CDR3: TGTGCCACCGGTCGGGCGGGAGAAGAGACCCAGTACTTC. Amino acid sequence: CATGRAGEETQYF. V usage is TRBV24-1 and J usage is TRBJ2-5; 7 nucleotides agree with TRBD2. The V and J ends lost 9 bases and 3 bases, in that order; junction bases with no gene match: 6. The CDR3 contains 13 residues. Germline lookup yields CDR1 KGHDR and CDR2 SFDVKD.

This chain connects TRBV2 to TRBJ2-6, with TRBD1 matching 9 bases. Trimming at V came to 11 bases and at J to 0 bases, leaving 5 bases not matched to a gene. Per germline, CDR1 SNHLY and CDR2 FYNNEI. CDR3 length: 15 amino acids. This chain's CDR3 is CAGGQGNSGANVLTF. The CDR3 DNA follows: TGTGCCGGAGGACAGGGGAACTCTGGGGCCAACGTCCTGACTTTC.

V usage is TRBV3-1 (or the pseudogene TRBV3-2) and J usage is TRBJ2-3; TRBD2 matches 9 bases. V shed 0 bases and J 5 bases; nucleotides not matched to a gene: 12. This CDR3 has 18 amino acids. The germline CDR1 and CDR2 sequences are LGHDT and YNNKEL (reference sequence). CDR3 in amino acids: CASSQDRRGGFRVDTQYF. The CDR3 coding sequence is TGTGCCAGCAGCCAAGATAGGCGGGGGGGCTTTCGGGTAGATACGCAGTATTTT.